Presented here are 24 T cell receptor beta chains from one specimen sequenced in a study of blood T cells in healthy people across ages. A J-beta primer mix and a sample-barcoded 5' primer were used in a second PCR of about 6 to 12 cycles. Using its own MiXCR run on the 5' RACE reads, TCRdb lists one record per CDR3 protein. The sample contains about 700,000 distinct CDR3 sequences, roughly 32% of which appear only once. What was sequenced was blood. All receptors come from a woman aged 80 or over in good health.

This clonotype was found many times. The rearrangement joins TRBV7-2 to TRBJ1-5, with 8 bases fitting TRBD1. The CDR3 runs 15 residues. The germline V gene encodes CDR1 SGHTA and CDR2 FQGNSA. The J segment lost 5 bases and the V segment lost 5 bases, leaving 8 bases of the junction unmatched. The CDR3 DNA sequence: TGTGCCAGCAGCACCGGGACAGGTTGGGATCAGCCCCAGCATTTT. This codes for CASSTGTGWDQPQHF.

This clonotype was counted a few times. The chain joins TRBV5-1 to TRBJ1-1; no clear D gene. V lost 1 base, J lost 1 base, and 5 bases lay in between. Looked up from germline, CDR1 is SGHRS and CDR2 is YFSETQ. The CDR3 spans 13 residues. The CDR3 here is CASSLTSNTEAFF. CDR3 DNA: TGCGCCAGCAGCTTGACATCGAACACTGAAGCTTTCTTT.

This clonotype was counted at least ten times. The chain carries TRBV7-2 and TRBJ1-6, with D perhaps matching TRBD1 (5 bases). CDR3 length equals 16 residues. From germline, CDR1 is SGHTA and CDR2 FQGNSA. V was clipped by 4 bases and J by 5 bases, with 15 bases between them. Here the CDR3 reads CASSSDSPTNNSPLHF. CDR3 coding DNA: TGTGCCAGCAGCTCCGACAGTCCGACGAATAATTCACCCCTCCACTTT.

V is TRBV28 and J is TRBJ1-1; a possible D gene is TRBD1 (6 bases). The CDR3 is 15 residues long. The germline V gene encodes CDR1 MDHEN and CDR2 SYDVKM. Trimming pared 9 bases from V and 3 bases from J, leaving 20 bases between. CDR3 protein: CASRLGRGVDTEAFF. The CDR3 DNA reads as TGTGCCAGTCGTCTGGGCAGGGGAGTGGACACTGAAGCTTTCTTT.

DNA of the CDR3: TGCGCCAACAGGTCGGTGGGACAGACCGTAAGTAAGATGAACACTGAAGCTTTCTTT. It encodes CANRSVGQTVSKMNTEAFF. The V and J genes are TRBV5-1 and TRBJ1-1, with 7 nucleotides matching TRBD1. The ends lost 9 bases at V and 0 bases at J; junction bases unmatched: 23. Germline CDR1 is SGHRS and CDR2 is YFSETQ. The CDR3 loop spans 19 amino acids.

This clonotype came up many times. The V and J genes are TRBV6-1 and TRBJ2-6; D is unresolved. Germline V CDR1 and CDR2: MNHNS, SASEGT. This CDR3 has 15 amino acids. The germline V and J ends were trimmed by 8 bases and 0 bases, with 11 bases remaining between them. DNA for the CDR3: TGTGCCAGCGGCGAAGTTTCCTCTGGGGCCAACGTCCTGACTTTC. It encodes CASGEVSSGANVLTF.

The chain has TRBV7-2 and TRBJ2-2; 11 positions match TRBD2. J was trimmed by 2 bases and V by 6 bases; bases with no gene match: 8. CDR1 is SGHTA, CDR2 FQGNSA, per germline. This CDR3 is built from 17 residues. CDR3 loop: CASRQLAGALNTGELFF. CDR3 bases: TGTGCCAGCAGACAACTAGCGGGGGCCCTAAACACCGGGGAGCTGTTTTTT.

The CDR3 DNA reads as TGCGCCAGCAGCTTGGATGGCGTCGATGGCTACACCTTC. The encoded protein is CASSLDGVDGYTF. V is TRBV5-1 and J is TRBJ1-2; no firm D call. V was trimmed by 0 bases and J by 6 bases, leaving 9 bases between them. The CDR3 is made up of 13 amino acids. Germline loops: CDR1 SGHRS, CDR2 YFSETQ.

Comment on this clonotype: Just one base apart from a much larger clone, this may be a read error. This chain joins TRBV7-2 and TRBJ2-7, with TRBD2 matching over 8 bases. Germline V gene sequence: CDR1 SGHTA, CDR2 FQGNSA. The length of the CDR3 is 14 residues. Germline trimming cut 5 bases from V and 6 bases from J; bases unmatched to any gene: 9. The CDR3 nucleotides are TGTGCCAGCAGCCACCGCGTGCGGGGGGCCGAGCAGTACTTC. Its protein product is CASSHRVRGAEQYF.

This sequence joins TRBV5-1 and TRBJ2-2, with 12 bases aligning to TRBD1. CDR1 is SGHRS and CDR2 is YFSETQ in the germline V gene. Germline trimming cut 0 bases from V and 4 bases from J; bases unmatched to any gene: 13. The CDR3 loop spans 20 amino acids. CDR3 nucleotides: TGCGCCAGCAGCTTGGCCTCCGGGACAGGGGGCGCAACGTTCACCGGGGAGCTGTTTTTT. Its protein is CASSLASGTGGATFTGELFF.

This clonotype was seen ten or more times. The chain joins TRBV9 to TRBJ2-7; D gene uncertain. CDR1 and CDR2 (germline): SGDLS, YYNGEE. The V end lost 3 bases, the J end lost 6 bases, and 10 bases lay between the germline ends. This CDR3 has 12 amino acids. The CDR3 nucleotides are TGTGCCAGCAGCGCCGTCTCTGGCGAGCAGTACTTC. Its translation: CASSAVSGEQYF.

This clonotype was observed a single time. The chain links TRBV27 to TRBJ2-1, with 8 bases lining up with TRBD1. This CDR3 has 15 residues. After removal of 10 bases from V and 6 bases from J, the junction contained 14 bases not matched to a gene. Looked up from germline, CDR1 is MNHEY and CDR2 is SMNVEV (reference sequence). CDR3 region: CATVRQGIVRNEQFF. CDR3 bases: TGTGCCACCGTCCGACAGGGGATCGTCCGCAATGAGCAGTTCTTC.

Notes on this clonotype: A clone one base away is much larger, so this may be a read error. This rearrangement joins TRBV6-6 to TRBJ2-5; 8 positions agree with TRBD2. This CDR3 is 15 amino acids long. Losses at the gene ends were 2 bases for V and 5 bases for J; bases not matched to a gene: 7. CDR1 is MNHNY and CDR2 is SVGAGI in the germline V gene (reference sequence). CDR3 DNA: TGTGCCAGCAGTTACGGGGGCGGGAGGACGGAGACCCAGTACTTC. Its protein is CASSYGGGRTETQYF.

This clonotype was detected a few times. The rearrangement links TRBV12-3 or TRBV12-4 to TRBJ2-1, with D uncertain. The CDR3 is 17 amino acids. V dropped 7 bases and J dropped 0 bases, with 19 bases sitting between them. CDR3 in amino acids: CASTPGHKPSSYNEQFF. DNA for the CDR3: TGTGCCAGCACCCCGGGTCATAAACCGAGCTCCTACAATGAGCAGTTCTTC.

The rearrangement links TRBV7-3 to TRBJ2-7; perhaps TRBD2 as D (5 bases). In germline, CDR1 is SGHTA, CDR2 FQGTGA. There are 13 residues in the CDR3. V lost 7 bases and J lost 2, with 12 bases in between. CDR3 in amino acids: CASNGVLTYEQYF. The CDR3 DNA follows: TGTGCCAGCAACGGGGTTTTAACCTACGAGCAGTACTTC.

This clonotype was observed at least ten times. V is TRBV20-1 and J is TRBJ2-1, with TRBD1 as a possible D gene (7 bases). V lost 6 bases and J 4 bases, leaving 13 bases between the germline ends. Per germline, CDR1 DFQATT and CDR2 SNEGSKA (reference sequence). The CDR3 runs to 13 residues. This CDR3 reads CSAQGGEYNEQFF. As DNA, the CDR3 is TGCAGTGCCCAGGGGGGCGAATACAATGAGCAGTTCTTC.

CDR3 in DNA: TGCGCCAGCAGCTTGGAGACCGGGTCCTACACTGAAGCTTTCTTT. It encodes CASSLETGSYTEAFF. The chain combines TRBV5-1 with TRBJ1-1; D gene uncertain. Germline V gene data show CDR1 as SGHRS and CDR2 as YFSETQ. This CDR3 spans 15 amino acids. Trimming left V 0 bases short and J 3 bases short, with 12 bases between.

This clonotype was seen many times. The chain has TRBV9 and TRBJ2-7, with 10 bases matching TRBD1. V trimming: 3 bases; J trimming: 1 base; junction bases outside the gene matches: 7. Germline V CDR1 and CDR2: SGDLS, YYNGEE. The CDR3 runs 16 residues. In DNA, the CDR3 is TGTGCCAGCAGCGCGGGGACAGGGGCCGCGTCCTACGAGCAGTACTTC. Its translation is CASSAGTGAASYEQYF.

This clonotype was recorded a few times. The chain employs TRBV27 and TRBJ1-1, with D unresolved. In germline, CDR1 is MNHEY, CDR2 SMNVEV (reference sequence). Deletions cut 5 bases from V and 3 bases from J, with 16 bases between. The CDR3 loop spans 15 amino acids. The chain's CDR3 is CASSPRPPGDTEAFF. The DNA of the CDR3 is TGTGCCAGCAGTCCGCGACCCCCCGGGGACACTGAAGCTTTCTTT.

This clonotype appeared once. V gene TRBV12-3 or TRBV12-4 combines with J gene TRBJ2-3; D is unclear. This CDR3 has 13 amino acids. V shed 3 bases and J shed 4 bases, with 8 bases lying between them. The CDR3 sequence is CASSFHGSDTQYF. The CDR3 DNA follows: TGTGCCAGCAGTTTCCATGGCTCAGATACGCAGTATTTT.

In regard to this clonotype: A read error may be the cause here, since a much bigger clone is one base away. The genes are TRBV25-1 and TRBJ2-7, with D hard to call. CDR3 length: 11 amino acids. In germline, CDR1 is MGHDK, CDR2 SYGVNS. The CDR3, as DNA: TGTGCCAGCAGGGAATACGCGGAGCAGTACTTC. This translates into CASREYAEQYF.

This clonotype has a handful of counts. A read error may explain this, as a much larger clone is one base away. CDR3 loop: CASSTGGASGYEQYF. For the CDR3, the DNA is TGCGCCAGCAGCACCGGAGGCGCATCGGGCTACGAGCAGTACTTC. The J gene is TRBJ2-7, the V gene TRBV5-1, with D perhaps TRBD2 (5 bases). The germline gives CDR1 SGHRS, CDR2 YFSETQ. The germline V and J ends were trimmed by 4 bases and 3 bases, with 17 bases remaining between them. The CDR3 extends over 15 amino acids. The full variable domain, in which reference TRBV5-1 and TRBJ2-7 provide the parts outside the CDR3, is KAGVTQTPRYLIKTRGQQVTLSCSPISGHRSVSWYQQTPGQGLQFLFEYFSETQRNKGNFPGRFSGRQFSNSRSEMNVSTLELGDSALYLCASSTGGASGYEQYFGPGTRLTVT.

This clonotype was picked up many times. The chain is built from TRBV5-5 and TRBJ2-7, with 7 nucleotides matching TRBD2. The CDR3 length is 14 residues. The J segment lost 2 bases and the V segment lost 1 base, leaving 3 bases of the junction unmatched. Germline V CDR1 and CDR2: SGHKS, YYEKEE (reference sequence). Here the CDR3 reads CASSLIGTTYEQYF. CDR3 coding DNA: TGTGCCAGCAGCTTGATCGGGACTACCTACGAGCAGTACTTC.

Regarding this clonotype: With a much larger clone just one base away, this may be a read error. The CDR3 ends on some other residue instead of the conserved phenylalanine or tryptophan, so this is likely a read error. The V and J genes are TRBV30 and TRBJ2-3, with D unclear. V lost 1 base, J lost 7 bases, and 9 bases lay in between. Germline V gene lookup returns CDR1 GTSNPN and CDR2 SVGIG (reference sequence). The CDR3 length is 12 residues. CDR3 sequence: CAWSGGFYTQYC. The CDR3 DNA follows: TGTGCCTGGAGTGGGGGATTTTATACGCAGTATTGT.